The rows below give T cell receptor beta chains drawn from one sample of a study of memory CD4+ T cells and cytomegalovirus serostatus. Produced via immunoSEQ multiplex PCR; TCRdb's table is partial and in-frame only. The repertoire holds about 43,000 clones, with 60% to 80% as singletons. The sample was memory CD4+ T cells from blood. These receptors all come from an adult in good health and CMV-seronegative. The CDR3 runs from the conserved cysteine through the conserved F or W. The D gene is left open where the match is weak. Size values are once, few and many counts, or a class for expanded clones, and some rows have none.

V gene: TRBV5-4; D gene: TRBD1; J gene: TRBJ1-2; clone size: few; CDR3 protein: CASSSGQGVIYGYTF; CDR3 DNA: TGTGCCAGCAGCTCGGGACAGGGGGTGATCTATGGCTACACCTTC
V gene: TRBV7-2; D gene: -; J gene: TRBJ2-7; clone size: -; CDR3 protein: CASSSRYSYEQYF; CDR3 DNA: TGTGCCAGCAGCTCCCGCTACTCCTACGAGCAGTACTTC
V gene: TRBV4-1; D gene: -; J gene: TRBJ1-2; clone size: -; CDR3 protein: CASSQDLRLYYGYTF; CDR3 DNA: TGCGCCAGCAGCCAAGATCTTAGGCTTTACTATGGCTACACCTTC
V gene: TRBV6-6; D gene: TRBD2; J gene: TRBJ2-3; clone size: -; CDR3 protein: CASSYRGVSTDTQYF; CDR3 DNA: TGTGCCAGCAGTTACCGGGGGGTAAGCACAGATACGCAGTATTTT
V gene: TRBV7-3; D gene: -; J gene: TRBJ2-5; clone size: -; CDR3 protein: CASSLTGRQETQYF; CDR3 DNA: TGTGCCAGCAGCCTCACAGGGCGACAAGAGACCCAGTACTTC
V gene: TRBV6-1; D gene: -; J gene: TRBJ1-6; clone size: -; CDR3 protein: CASSVLGTGNSPLHF; CDR3 DNA: TGTGCCAGCAGTGTACTGGGGACGGGTAATTCACCCCTCCACTTT
V gene: TRBV28; D gene: -; J gene: TRBJ2-2; clone size: -; CDR3 protein: CASNNDRDTPNTGELFF; CDR3 DNA: TGTGCCAGCAACAATGACCGGGACACGCCTAACACCGGGGAGCTGTTTTTT
V gene: TRBV4-2; D gene: -; J gene: TRBJ2-3; clone size: -; CDR3 protein: CASSQTGGGSTDTQYF; CDR3 DNA: TGTGCCAGCAGCCAAACAGGGGGGGGGAGCACAGATACGCAGTATTTT
V gene: TRBV7-9; D gene: TRBD1; J gene: TRBJ2-5; clone size: -; CDR3 protein: CASSLAPSGQGQKETQYF; CDR3 DNA: TGTGCCAGCAGCTTAGCTCCTTCGGGACAGGGGCAAAAAGAGACCCAGTACTTC
V gene: TRBV5-8; D gene: -; J gene: TRBJ1-2; clone size: -; CDR3 protein: CASSFREGGYGYTF; CDR3 DNA: TGTGCCAGCAGCTTTAGAGAAGGGGGGTATGGCTACACCTTC
V gene: TRBV9; D gene: -; J gene: TRBJ2-2; clone size: few; CDR3 protein: CASSVTGINTGELFF; CDR3 DNA: TGTGCCAGCAGCGTAACAGGGATAAACACCGGGGAGCTGTTTTTT
V gene: TRBV5-4; D gene: -; J gene: TRBJ2-2; clone size: -; CDR3 protein: CASSLESSIGTGELFF; CDR3 DNA: TGTGCCAGCAGCCTTGAGAGTAGTATCGGCACCGGGGAGCTGTTTTTT
V gene: TRBV5-4; D gene: TRBD1; J gene: TRBJ1-6; clone size: -; CDR3 protein: CASNRGGNSPLHF; CDR3 DNA: TGTGCCAGCAACAGGGGAGGGAATTCACCCCTCCACTTT